This record looks at one TCR beta chain sequence and its context. This CDR3 is 16 amino acids long. Germline CDR1 SEHNR, CDR2 FQNEAQ (reference sequence). The V segment lost 2 bases and the J segment 3 bases; nucleotides outside the gene matches: 4. In the study's own analysis: For nucleated cells, counts were estimated from reference gene primer amplification. Measured with immunoSEQ multiplex PCR; TCRdb has only the in-frame clones, and not every one. The V and J calls and clone size come from that table; D and trimming were worked out from the DNA. The data hold 150,000 to 200,000 clones, with about nine tenths observed a single time. The record originates from a study of blood T cell repertoires in COVID-19. Across the whole study: Spain, Italy and the United States supplied samples that represented acute and convalescent COVID-19. In each case, the material was cDNA or gDNA derived from T cells, B-cell-depleted T cells, or PBMCs.

Sequenced input: peripheral blood. This chain joins TRBV7-9 and TRBJ1-3; TRBD1 matches 10 bases. The origin of this receptor is a woman between 65 and 79 years old with acute or convalescent COVID-19. The CDR3 spells CASSLSGTGVGNTIYF. The CDR3 DNA follows: TGTGCCAGCAGCTTATCCGGGACAGGGGTTGGAAACACCATATATTTT.